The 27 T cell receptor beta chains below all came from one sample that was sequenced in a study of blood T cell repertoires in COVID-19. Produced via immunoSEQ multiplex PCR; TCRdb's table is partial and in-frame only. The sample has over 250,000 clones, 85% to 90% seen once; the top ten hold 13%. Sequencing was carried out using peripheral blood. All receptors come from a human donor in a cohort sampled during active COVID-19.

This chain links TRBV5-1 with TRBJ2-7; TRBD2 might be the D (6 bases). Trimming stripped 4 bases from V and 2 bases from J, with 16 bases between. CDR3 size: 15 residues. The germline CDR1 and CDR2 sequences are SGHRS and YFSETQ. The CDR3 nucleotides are TGCGCCAGCAGCCCCATCCCCGGAGGGGCCTACGAGCAGTACTTC. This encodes CASSPIPGGAYEQYF.

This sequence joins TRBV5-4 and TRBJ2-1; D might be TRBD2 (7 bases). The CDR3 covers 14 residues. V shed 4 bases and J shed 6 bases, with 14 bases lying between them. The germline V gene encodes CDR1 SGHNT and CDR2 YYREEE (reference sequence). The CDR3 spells CASSRWGGPNEQFF. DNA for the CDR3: TGTGCCAGCAGCAGATGGGGGGGCCCCAATGAGCAGTTCTTC.

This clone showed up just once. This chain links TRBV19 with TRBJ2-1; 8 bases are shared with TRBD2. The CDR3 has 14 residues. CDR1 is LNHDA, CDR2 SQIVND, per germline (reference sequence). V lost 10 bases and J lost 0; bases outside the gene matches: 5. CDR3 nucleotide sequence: TGTGCCACCGACGGGGGGGGCTCCTACAATGAGCAGTTCTTC. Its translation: CATDGGGSYNEQFF.

In DNA form, the CDR3 reads TGTGCCACCAGCCCGGACAGGGTTCGTGGCTACACCTTC. Encoded protein: CATSPDRVRGYTF. The chain joins TRBV15 to TRBJ1-2; TRBD1 matches 8 bases. CDR1 and CDR2 from the germline V gene are LNHNV and YYDKDF (reference sequence). The CDR3 sequence is 13 residues long. V lost 5 bases to trimming and J lost 7 bases; unmatched junction nucleotides: 6.

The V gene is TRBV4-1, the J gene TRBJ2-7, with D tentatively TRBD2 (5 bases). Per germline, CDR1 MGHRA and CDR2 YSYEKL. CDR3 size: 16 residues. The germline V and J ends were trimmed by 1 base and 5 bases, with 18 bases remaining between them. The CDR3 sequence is CASSQGGLYPKDEQYF. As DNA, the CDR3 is TGCGCCAGCAGCCAAGGAGGACTCTACCCCAAAGACGAGCAGTACTTC.

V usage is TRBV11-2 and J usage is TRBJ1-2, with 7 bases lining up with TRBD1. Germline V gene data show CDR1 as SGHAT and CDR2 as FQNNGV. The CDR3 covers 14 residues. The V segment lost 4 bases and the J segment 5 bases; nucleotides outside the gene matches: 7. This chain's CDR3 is CASSSGTASYGYTF. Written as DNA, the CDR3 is TGTGCCAGCAGCTCTGGGACAGCTTCGTATGGCTACACCTTC.

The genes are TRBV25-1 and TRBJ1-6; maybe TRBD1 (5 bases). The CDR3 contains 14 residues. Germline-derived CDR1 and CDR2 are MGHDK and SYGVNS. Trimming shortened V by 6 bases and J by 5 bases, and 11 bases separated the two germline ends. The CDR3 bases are TGTGCCAGCAGCCAGGGAATAAATAATTCACCCCTCCACTTT. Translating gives CASSQGINNSPLHF.

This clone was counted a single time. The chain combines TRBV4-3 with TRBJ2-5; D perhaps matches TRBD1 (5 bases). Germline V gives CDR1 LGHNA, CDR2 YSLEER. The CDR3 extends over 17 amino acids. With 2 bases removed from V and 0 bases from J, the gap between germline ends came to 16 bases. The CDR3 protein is CASSQNLGEGYQETQYF. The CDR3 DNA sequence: TGCGCCAGCAGCCAAAATTTAGGGGAAGGGTACCAAGAGACCCAGTACTTC.

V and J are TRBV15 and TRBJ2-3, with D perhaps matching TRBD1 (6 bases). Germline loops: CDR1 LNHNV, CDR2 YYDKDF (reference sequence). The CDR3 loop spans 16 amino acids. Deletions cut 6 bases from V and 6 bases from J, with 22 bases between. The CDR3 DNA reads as TGTGCCACCAGTAAAGCCGGAGGACAGATAGCGGATACGCAGTATTTT. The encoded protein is CATSKAGGQIADTQYF.

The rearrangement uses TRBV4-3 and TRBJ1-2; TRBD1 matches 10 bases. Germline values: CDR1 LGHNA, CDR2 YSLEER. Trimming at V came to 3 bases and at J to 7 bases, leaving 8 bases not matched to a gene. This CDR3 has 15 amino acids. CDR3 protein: CASSHIRGDRGGYTF. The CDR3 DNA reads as TGCGCCAGCAGCCACATACGGGGGGACAGGGGTGGCTACACCTTC.

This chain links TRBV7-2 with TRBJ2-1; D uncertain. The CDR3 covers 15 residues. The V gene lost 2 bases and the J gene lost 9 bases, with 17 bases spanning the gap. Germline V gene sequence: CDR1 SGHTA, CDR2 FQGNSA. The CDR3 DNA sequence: TGTGCCAGCAGCTTACGGAGCGCTTCAGTGAGTGAGCAGTTCTTC. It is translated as CASSLRSASVSEQFF.

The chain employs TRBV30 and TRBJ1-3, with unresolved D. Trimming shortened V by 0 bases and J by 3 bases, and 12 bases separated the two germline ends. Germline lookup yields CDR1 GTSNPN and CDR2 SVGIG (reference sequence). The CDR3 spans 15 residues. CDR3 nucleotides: TGTGCCTGGAGTGTACGCCAGTTGCTTGGAAACACCATATATTTT. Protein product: CAWSVRQLLGNTIYF.

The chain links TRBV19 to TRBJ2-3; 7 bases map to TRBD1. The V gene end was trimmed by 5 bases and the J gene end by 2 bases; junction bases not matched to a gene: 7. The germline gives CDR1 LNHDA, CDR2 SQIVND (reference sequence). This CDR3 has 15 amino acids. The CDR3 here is CASSADRVNTDTQYF. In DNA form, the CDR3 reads TGTGCCAGTAGTGCAGACAGGGTGAACACAGATACGCAGTATTTT.

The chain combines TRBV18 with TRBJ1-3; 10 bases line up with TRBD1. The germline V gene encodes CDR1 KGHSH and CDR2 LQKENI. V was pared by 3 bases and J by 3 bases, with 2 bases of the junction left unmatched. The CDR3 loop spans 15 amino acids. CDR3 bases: TGTGCCAGCTCACCCCGGGACAGGGGTGGAAACACCATATATTTT. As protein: CASSPRDRGGNTIYF.

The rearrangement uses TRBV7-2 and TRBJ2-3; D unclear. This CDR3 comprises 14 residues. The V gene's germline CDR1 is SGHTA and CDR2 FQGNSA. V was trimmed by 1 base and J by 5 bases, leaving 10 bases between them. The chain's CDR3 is CASSLDRVLDTQYF. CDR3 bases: TGTGCCAGCAGCTTAGACCGGGTGTTAGATACGCAGTATTTT. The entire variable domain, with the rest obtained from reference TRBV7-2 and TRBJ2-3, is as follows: GAGVSQSPSNKVTEKGKDVELRCDPISGHTALYWYRQSLGQGLEFLIYFQGNSAPDKSGLPSDRFSAERTGGSVSTLTIQRTQQEDSAVYLCASSLDRVLDTQYFGPGTRLTVL.

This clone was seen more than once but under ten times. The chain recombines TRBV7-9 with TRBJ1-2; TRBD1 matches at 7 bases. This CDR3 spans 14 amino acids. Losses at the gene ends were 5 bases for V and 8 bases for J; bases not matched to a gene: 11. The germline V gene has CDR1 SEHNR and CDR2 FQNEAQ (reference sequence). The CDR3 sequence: CASSRGEGGLGYTF. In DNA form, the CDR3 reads TGTGCCAGCAGCCGCGGGGAAGGGGGCCTCGGCTACACCTTC.

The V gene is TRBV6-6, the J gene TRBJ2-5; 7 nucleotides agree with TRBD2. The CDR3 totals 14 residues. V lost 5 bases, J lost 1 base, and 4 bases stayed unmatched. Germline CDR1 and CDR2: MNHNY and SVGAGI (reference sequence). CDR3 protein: CASSRSSGQETQYF. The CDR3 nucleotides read TGTGCCAGCAGTCGCTCTAGCGGCCAAGAGACCCAGTACTTC.

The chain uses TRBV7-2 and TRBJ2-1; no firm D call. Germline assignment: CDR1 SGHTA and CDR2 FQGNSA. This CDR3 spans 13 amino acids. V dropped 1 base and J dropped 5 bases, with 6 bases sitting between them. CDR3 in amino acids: CASSLGPDNEQFF. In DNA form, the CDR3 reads TGTGCCAGCAGCTTAGGTCCCGACAATGAGCAGTTCTTC.

The CDR3 DNA reads TGTGCCAGCAGCGGCGGTGAAGCTTTCTTT. This gives the protein CASSGGEAFF. The J gene is TRBJ1-1, the V gene TRBV6-5; the D is unclear. The CDR3 has 10 residues. Germline CDR1 reads MNHEY; CDR2 reads SVGAGI. V dropped 6 bases and J dropped 7 bases, with 6 bases sitting between them.

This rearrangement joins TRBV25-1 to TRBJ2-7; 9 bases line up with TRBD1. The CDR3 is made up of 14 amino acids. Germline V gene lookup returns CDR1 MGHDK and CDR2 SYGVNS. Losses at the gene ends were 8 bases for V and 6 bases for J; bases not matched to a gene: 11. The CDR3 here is CASSSRDRVSEQYF. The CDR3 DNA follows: TGTGCCAGCTCATCCCGGGACAGGGTCAGCGAGCAGTACTTC.

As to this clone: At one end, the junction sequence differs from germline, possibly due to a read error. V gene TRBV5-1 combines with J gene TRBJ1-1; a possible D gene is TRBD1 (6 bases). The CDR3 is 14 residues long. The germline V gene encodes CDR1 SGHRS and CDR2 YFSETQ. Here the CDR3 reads CASSLGAGNTEAFF. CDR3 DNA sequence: TGCGCCAGCAGTTTGGGGGCAGGAAACACTGAAGCTTTCTTT.

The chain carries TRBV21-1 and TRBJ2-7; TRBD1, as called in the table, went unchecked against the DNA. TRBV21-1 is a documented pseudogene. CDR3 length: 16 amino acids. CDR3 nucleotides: TGTGCCAGCAGCAGCCGTTTACAGGGGTTCGCCTACGAGCAGTACTTC. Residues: CASSSRLQGFAYEQYF.

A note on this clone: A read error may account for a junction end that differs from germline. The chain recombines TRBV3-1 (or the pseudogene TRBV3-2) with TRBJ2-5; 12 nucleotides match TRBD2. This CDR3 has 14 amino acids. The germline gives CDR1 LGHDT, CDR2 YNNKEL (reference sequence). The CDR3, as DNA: TGTGCCAGCAGCCAAGATAAGGTAGGACTAGCGGGACACTTC. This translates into CASSQDKVGLAGHF.

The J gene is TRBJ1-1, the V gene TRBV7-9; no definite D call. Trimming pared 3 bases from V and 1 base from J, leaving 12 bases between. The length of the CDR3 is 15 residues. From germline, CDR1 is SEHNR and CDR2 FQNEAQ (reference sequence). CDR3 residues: CASSFVLAANTEAFF. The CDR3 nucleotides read TGTGCCAGCAGCTTTGTTTTGGCGGCGAACACTGAAGCTTTCTTT.

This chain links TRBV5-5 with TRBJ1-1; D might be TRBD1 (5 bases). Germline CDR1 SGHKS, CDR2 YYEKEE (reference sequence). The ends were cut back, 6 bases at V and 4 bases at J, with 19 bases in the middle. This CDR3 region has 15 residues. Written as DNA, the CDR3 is TGTGCCAGCATCAACCTTCAGGGATCCGGCACTGAAGCTTTCTTT. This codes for CASINLQGSGTEAFF. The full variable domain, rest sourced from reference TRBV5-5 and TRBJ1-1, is DAGVTQSPTHLIKTRGQQVTLRCSPISGHKSVSWYQQVLGQGPQFIFQYYEKEERGRGNFPDRFSARQFPNYSSELNVNALLLGDSALYLCASINLQGSGTEAFFGQGTRLTVV.

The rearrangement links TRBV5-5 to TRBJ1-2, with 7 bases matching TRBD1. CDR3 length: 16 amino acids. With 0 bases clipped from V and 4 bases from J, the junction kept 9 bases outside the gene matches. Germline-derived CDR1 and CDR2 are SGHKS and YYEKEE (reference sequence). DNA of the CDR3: TGTGCCAGCAGCTTGGAGGGACAGAAGGGGGGCTATGGCTACACCTTC. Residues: CASSLEGQKGGYGYTF.

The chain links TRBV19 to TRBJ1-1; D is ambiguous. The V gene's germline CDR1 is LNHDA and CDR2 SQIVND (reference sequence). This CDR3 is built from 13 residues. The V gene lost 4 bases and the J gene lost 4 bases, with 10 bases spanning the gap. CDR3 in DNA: TGTGCCAGTAGTACCCTTAGTGGCACTGAAGCTTTCTTT. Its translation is CASSTLSGTEAFF.